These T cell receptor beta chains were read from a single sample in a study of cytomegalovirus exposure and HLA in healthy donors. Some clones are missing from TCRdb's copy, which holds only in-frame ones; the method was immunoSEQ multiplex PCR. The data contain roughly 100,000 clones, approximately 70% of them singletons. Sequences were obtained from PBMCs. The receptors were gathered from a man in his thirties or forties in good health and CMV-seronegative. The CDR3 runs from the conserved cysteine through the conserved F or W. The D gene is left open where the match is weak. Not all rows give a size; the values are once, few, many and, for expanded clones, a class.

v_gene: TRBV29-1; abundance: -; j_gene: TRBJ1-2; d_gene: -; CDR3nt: TGCAGCGTTGATTCCAGGGCTAGTGGCTACACCTTC; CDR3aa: CSVDSRASGYTF
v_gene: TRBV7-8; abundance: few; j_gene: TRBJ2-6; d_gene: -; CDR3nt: TGTGCCAGCAGCTTGGTAGGACTGGATTTCGCTGGGGCCAACGTCCTGACTTTC; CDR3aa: CASSLVGLDFAGANVLTF
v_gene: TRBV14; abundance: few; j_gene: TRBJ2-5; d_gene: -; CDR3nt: TGTGCCAGCAGCCAAGCAGGGATAGAAGAGACCCAGTACTTC; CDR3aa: CASSQAGIEETQYF
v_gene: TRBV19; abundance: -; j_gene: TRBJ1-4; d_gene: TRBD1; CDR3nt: TGTGCCAGTAGCGGGACAGGAACTAATGAAAAACTGTTTTTT; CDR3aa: CASSGTGTNEKLFF
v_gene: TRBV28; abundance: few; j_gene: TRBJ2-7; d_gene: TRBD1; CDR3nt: TGTGCCACCACCAACGCCGGGACAGCGTACGAGCAGTACTTC; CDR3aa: CATTNAGTAYEQYF
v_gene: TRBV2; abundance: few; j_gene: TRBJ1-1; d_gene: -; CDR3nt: TGTGCCAGCAGTGCTGCGTTCATGAACACTGAAGCTTTCTTT; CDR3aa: CASSAAFMNTEAFF
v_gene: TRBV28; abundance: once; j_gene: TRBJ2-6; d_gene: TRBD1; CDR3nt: TGTGCCAGCAGAGCCGGGACAGGGTTTCCTGGGGCCAACGTCCTGACTTTC; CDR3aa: CASRAGTGFPGANVLTF
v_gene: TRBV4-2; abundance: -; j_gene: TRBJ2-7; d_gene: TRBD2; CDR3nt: TGTGCCAGCAGCCAAGAGCGGCTAGCGGGAGGAGGGAACGAGCAGTACTTC; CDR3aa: CASSQERLAGGGNEQYF
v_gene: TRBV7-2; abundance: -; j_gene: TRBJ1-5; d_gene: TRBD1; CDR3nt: TGTGCCAGCAGCGGACAGGGGATTGGCAATCAGCCCCAGCATTTT; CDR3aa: CASSGQGIGNQPQHF
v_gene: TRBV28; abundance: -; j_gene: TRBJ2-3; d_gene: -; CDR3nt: TGTGCCAGCAAGGGGAACAGTGGAACTAGCACAGATACGCAGTATTTT; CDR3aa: CASKGNSGTSTDTQYF
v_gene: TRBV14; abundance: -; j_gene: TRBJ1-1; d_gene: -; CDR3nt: TGTGCCAGCAGCCAAAGGGCGGGGGGGAACACTGAAGCTTTCTTT; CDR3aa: CASSQRAGGNTEAFF